The 26 T cell receptor beta chains below all came from one sample that was sequenced in a study of shared clonotypes between healthy human individuals. The table came from immunoSEQ multiplex PCR; TCRdb's copy has only in-frame clones and leaves some out. The data show some 600,000 clones, 95% to 96% seen once. Naive CD8 isolation took CD45RO-negative cells positively selected for CCR7 and excluded terminally differentiated effector memory CD45RA+ cells. Sample: naive CD8+ T cells sorted from blood. These receptors originate from a woman aged 30 to 39 in good health.

The rearrangement links TRBV9 to TRBJ2-7, with 8 bases aligning to TRBD1. The CDR3 contains 15 residues. Germline V gene lookup returns CDR1 SGDLS and CDR2 YYNGEE. Unmatched junction bases numbered 4, after V lost 0 bases and J lost 2 bases. The CDR3 sequence: CASSVEGQGTYEQYF. For the CDR3, the DNA is TGTGCCAGCAGCGTAGAAGGACAGGGCACCTACGAGCAGTACTTC.

This clone is a singleton in its sample. The rearrangement uses TRBV5-6 and TRBJ2-7; TRBD2 matches 9 bases. Germline V gene data show CDR1 as SGHDT and CDR2 as YYEEEE. This CDR3 has 15 residues. With 5 bases clipped from V and 4 bases from J, the junction kept 10 bases outside the gene matches. The DNA for the CDR3 is TGTGCCAGCAGTTTCGAGCGGGAGGTGGTATACGAGCAGTACTTC. The encoded protein is CASSFEREVVYEQYF.

Comments on this clone: The sample has other DNA sequences that encode this CDR3 too. The V and J genes are TRBV9 and TRBJ2-5, with a possible D match to TRBD2 (6 bases). Germline loops: CDR1 SGDLS, CDR2 YYNGEE. V dropped 2 bases and J dropped 1 base, with 9 bases sitting between them. The CDR3 has 14 residues. The CDR3 nucleotides are TGTGCCAGCAGCGTGGAGGGTGGCCAAGAGACCCAGTACTTC. It yields the protein CASSVEGGQETQYF.

The chain couples TRBV9 to TRBJ2-7, with D hard to call. CDR3 length: 14 residues. CDR1 is SGDLS and CDR2 is YYNGEE in the germline V gene. V was trimmed by 0 bases and J by 2 bases, leaving 9 bases between them. CDR3 protein: CASSVGGTPYEQYF. Written as DNA, the CDR3 is TGTGCCAGCAGCGTAGGTGGAACCCCCTACGAGCAGTACTTC.

The chain links TRBV9 to TRBJ2-1; D may be TRBD2 (5 bases). Per the germline V gene, CDR1 is SGDLS and CDR2 is YYNGEE. V was trimmed by 3 bases and J by 0 bases, leaving 10 bases between them. The CDR3 length is 15 residues. In nucleotides, the CDR3 is TGTGCCAGCAGCGCCGAGGGCGGCTCCTACAATGAGCAGTTCTTC. This codes for CASSAEGGSYNEQFF.

The chain has TRBV21-1 and TRBJ2-1; TRBD2, the D gene given by the table, was not confirmed from the DNA. TRBV21-1 is reported as a pseudogene. CDR3 length equals 13 residues. CDR3 sequence: CASNSGRRNEQFF. The CDR3 coding sequence is TGTGCCAGCAATAGCGGGAGGCGGAATGAGCAGTTCTTC.

Notes on this clone: Other DNA sequences in the same sample also yield this CDR3. The chain combines TRBV6-5 with TRBJ1-1, with D unclear. The ends were cut back, 1 base at V and 1 base at J, with 4 bases in the middle. The CDR3 loop spans 13 amino acids. CDR1 is MNHEY and CDR2 is SVGAGI in the germline V gene. CDR3 region: CASSYLGNTEAFF. The DNA for the CDR3 is TGTGCCAGCAGTTACTTAGGGAACACTGAAGCTTTCTTT.

This clone showed up just once. This chain uses TRBV30 with TRBJ2-7, with D uncertain. CDR1 is GTSNPN, CDR2 SVGIG, per germline (reference sequence). Trimming stripped 0 bases from V and 0 bases from J, with 18 bases between. The length of the CDR3 is 17 residues. The CDR3 spells CAWSVAPTIGSSYEQYF. CDR3 coding DNA: TGTGCCTGGAGTGTGGCCCCCACAATCGGCAGCTCCTACGAGCAGTACTTC.

The CDR3 DNA sequence: TGTGCCAGCAGCCCCTCCGGGACAGCGTCCTACGAGCAGTACTTC. Encoded protein: CASSPSGTASYEQYF. V usage is TRBV28 and J usage is TRBJ2-5; 7 bases match TRBD1. The J call may be faulty, since TRBJ2-7 better matches the DNA end. The CDR3 has 15 residues. Germline V gene sequence: CDR1 MDHEN, CDR2 SYDVKM.

The rearrangement joins TRBV11-2 to TRBJ2-7; 7 positions agree with TRBD2. CDR1 and CDR2 (germline): SGHAT, FQNNGV. The CDR3 is 14 amino acids. Unmatched junction bases numbered 5, after V lost 4 bases and J lost 2 bases. CDR3 in DNA: TGTGCCAGCAGCTCGTTTAGCGGGCCCTACGAGCAGTACTTC. This codes for CASSSFSGPYEQYF.

This chain joins TRBV10-3 and TRBJ2-7; no reliable D call. In germline, CDR1 is ENHRY, CDR2 SYGVKD. V lost 4 bases and J lost 3, with 10 bases in between. This CDR3 region has 13 residues. In nucleotides, the CDR3 is TGTGCCATCAGTGGTGAGACGGGCTACGAGCAGTACTTC. Its protein product is CAISGETGYEQYF.

This clone occurred once. The J gene is TRBJ2-2, the V gene TRBV11-3; the D gene is possibly TRBD1 (6 bases). The CDR3 sequence is 12 residues long. Germline V gene sequence: CDR1 SGHNT, CDR2 YENEEA. The V end was cut by 5 bases, the J end by 6 bases, with 7 bases between. The DNA for the CDR3 is TGTGCCAGCAGCCCAGGGGCCGGGGAGCTGTTTTTT. Protein sequence: CASSPGAGELFF.

The chain joins TRBV2 to TRBJ1-5; 7 positions agree with TRBD1. CDR3 size: 15 residues. The germline gives CDR1 SNHLY, CDR2 FYNNEI. V gave up 6 bases and J gave up 6 bases; unmatched junction bases: 11. CDR3 in DNA: TGTGCCAGCAGAGAGGAGGGGGCGCAGGGTCAGCCCCAGCATTTT. Translating gives CASREEGAQGQPQHF.

This clone showed up just once. Within the sample, other DNA sequences also encode this same CDR3. The CDR3: CASSLSGTAVYGYTF. The CDR3 coding sequence is TGTGCCAGCAGTTTATCCGGGACAGCCGTCTATGGCTACACCTTC. This chain uses TRBV27 with TRBJ1-2, with TRBD1 identical over 7 bases. V trimming: 0 bases; J trimming: 4 bases; junction bases outside the gene matches: 5. From germline, CDR1 is MNHEY and CDR2 SMNVEV (reference sequence). The CDR3 sequence is 15 residues long.

V gene TRBV4-1 combines with J gene TRBJ1-2; 7 nucleotides agree with TRBD1. This CDR3 is 15 amino acids long. V lost 1 base to trimming and J lost 7 bases; unmatched junction nucleotides: 9. CDR1 and CDR2 from the germline V gene are MGHRA and YSYEKL. CDR3 nucleotides: TGCGCCAGCAGCCAAGTCCCCAGGGACAGCCGTGGCTACACCTTC. It is translated as CASSQVPRDSRGYTF.

Points on this clone: The sample carries other DNA sequences with the same CDR3. The chain has TRBV27 and TRBJ2-3, with TRBD2 matching over 11 bases. This CDR3 has 16 amino acids. Germline loops: CDR1 MNHEY, CDR2 SMNVEV (reference sequence). Trimming took 1 base from V and 6 from J; bases not matched to a gene: 6. The DNA for the CDR3 is TGTGCCAGCAGTTTATTGCTAGCGGGAGGATCTGATACGCAGTATTTT. Encoded protein: CASSLLLAGGSDTQYF.

This chain uses TRBV11-2 with TRBJ1-1; D is possibly TRBD1 (6 bases). This CDR3 has 13 residues. V dropped 1 base and J dropped 5 bases, with 8 bases sitting between them. Germline CDR1 reads SGHAT; CDR2 reads FQNNGV. The CDR3 DNA reads as TGTGCCAGCAGCTTAGCGCAGGGGACTGAAGCTTTCTTT. This gives the protein CASSLAQGTEAFF.

This chain joins TRBV28 and TRBJ2-7; 7 nucleotides line up with TRBD1. V dropped 6 bases and J dropped 2; count of bases not matched to a gene: 10. This CDR3 comprises 15 residues. The germline CDR1 and CDR2 sequences are MDHEN and SYDVKM. The CDR3 sequence is CASRTDRYYTYEQYF. The CDR3 bases are TGTGCCAGCAGGACGGACAGGTATTATACCTACGAGCAGTACTTC. Using reference TRBV28 and TRBJ2-7 for the parts outside the CDR3, the full variable domain is DVKVTQSSRYLVKRTGEKVFLECVQDMDHENMFWYRQDPGLGLRLIYFSYDVKMKEKGDIPEGYSVSREKKERFSLILESASTNQTSMYLCASRTDRYYTYEQYFGPGTRLTVT.

DNA for the CDR3: TGTGCCAGCAGCCCCGGGACAGGGGTTGAGACCCAGTACTTC. This gives the protein CASSPGTGVETQYF. The rearrangement links TRBV5-6 to TRBJ2-5; the match to TRBD1 covers 10 bases. Germline V gives CDR1 SGHDT, CDR2 YYEEEE. The ends lost 4 bases at V and 5 bases at J; junction bases unmatched: 5. The CDR3 loop spans 14 amino acids. Using reference TRBV5-6 and TRBJ2-5 for the parts outside the CDR3, the full variable domain is DAGVTQSPTHLIKTRGQQVTLRCSPKSGHDTVSWYQQALGQGPQFIFQYYEEEERQRGNFPDRFSGHQFPNYSSELNVNALLLGDSALYLCASSPGTGVETQYFGPGTRLLVL.

A remark on this clone: The identical CDR3 is also encoded by other nucleotide sequences in the sample. The rearrangement joins TRBV7-9 to TRBJ1-2; D uncertain. This CDR3 has 12 amino acids. The V end was cut by 1 base, the J end by 3 bases, with 3 bases between. Germline V CDR1 and CDR2: SEHNR, FQNEAQ (reference sequence). CDR3 loop: CASSLGDYGYTF. The CDR3 DNA reads TGTGCCAGCAGCTTAGGTGACTATGGCTACACCTTC.

The chain links TRBV15 to TRBJ2-4; 7 positions match TRBD1. V lost 2 bases, J lost 3 bases, and 4 bases stayed unmatched. Germline V CDR1 and CDR2: LNHNV, YYDKDF (reference sequence). This CDR3 is 15 amino acids long. CDR3 bases: TGTGCCACCAGCAGAAACAGGGGCGACAAAAACATTCAGTACTTC. This sequence encodes CATSRNRGDKNIQYF.

V usage is TRBV13 and J usage is TRBJ2-7; 10 nucleotides align to TRBD2. The trim removed 5 bases at V and 6 bases at J, leaving 10 bases unmatched. The CDR3 runs to 15 residues. Germline V lookup: CDR1 PRHDT, CDR2 FYEKMQ (reference sequence). The CDR3: CASSTAGLASLEQYF. CDR3 nucleotides: TGTGCCAGCAGCACAGCGGGACTAGCGTCTCTCGAGCAGTACTTC.

This chain joins TRBV10-1 and TRBJ2-7; 7 nucleotides match TRBD2. Per the germline V gene, CDR1 is WNHNN and CDR2 is SYGVQD (reference sequence). The CDR3 has 16 amino acids. Losses at the gene ends were 9 bases for V and 3 bases for J; bases not matched to a gene: 17. The CDR3 region is CASAPLSGGGDYEQYF. CDR3 nucleotides: TGCGCCAGTGCCCCTTTATCGGGCGGGGGAGACTACGAGCAGTACTTC.

The rearrangement joins TRBV15 to TRBJ2-1, with 9 bases aligning to TRBD2. Germline CDR1 LNHNV, CDR2 YYDKDF (reference sequence). This CDR3 has 16 amino acids. V lost 1 base to trimming and J lost 8 bases; unmatched junction nucleotides: 9. The DNA for the CDR3 is TGTGCCACCAGCAGAGGTAGCGGGAGAGGAGGGGATGAGCAGTTCTTC. Protein sequence: CATSRGSGRGGDEQFF.

The rearrangement joins TRBV4-1 to TRBJ2-7; tentative D call: TRBD2 (5 bases). V lost 0 bases and J 4 bases, leaving 13 bases between the germline ends. The CDR3 covers 15 residues. Germline loops: CDR1 MGHRA, CDR2 YSYEKL. The CDR3 here is CASSQEFGGGYEQYF. CDR3 DNA sequence: TGCGCCAGCAGCCAAGAGTTCGGAGGCGGGTACGAGCAGTACTTC.

This chain uses TRBV28 with TRBJ2-7, with 12 bases matching TRBD1. V was pared by 4 bases and J by 2 bases, with 3 bases of the junction left unmatched. This CDR3 spans 15 amino acids. Germline V lookup: CDR1 MDHEN, CDR2 SYDVKM. This CDR3 is CASSWGQGATYEQYF. The CDR3 bases are TGTGCCAGCAGTTGGGGACAGGGGGCCACCTACGAGCAGTACTTC.